The T cell receptor (beta chain) described here comes from a study of T-cell reconstitution after alpha-beta-depleted transplantation in children. This clonotype was seen a few times. Preparation of the TCRbeta library was carried out with unique molecular identifiers. TCRdb itself ran the PCR reads through MiXCR, one entry per CDR3 protein. Seen here are fewer than 500,000 distinct CDR3 sequences, around 46% observed once, and the top ten hold 25% to 30%. V lost 2 bases, J lost 0 bases, and 8 bases stayed unmatched. The CDR3 totals 19 residues. The V gene's germline CDR1 is SGHAT and CDR2 FQDESV (reference sequence).

The source was PBMCs, collected before TCRalphabeta/CD19-depleted stem cell transplant. The receptor was derived from a girl aged 2-9 years with aplastic anemia, due to receive a stem cell transplant. The chain is built from TRBV11-1 and TRBJ2-1, with 12 nucleotides matching TRBD2. CDR3 region: CASSLSFRLAGVSYNEQFF. CDR3 nucleotides: TGTGCCAGCAGCTTAAGTTTTCGACTAGCGGGAGTCTCCTACAATGAGCAGTTCTTC.